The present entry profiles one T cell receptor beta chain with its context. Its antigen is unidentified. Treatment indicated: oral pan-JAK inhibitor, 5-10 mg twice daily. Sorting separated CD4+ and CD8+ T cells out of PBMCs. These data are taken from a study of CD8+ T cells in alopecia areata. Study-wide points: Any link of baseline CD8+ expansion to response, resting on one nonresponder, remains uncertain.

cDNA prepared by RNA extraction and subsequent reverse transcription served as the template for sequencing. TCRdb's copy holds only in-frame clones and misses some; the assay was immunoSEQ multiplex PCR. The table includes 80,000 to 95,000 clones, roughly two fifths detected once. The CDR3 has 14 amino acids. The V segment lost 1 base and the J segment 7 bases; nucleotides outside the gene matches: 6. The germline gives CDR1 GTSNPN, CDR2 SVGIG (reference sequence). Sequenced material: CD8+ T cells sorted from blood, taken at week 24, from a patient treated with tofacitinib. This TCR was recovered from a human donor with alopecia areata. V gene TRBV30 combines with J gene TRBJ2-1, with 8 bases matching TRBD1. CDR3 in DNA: TGTGCCTGGAGTGGGGGGCAGGGGGCAAATGAGCAGTTCTTC. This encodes CAWSGGQGANEQFF.